Described below is a single T cell receptor beta chain sequence and its context. The antigen is unknown. The V end lost 4 bases, the J end lost 9 bases, and 22 bases lay between the germline ends. Germline CDR1 GTSNPN, CDR2 SVGIG (reference sequence). CDR3 length equals 15 residues. Authors of the study amplified TCR beta CDR3 regions from RNA transcripts. The TCR CDR3 first-round RT-PCR relied on the HTBI primer set. One entry per CDR3 protein results from TCRdb running MiXCR on the multiplex PCR reads. The sample lists 300,000 to 400,000 distinct CDR3 sequences; around a sixth were seen once. It was considered stable Graves' hyperthyroidism when ophthalmopathy did not progress within 18 months. The sample belongs to a study of T cells in Graves' hyperthyroidism and ophthalmopathy. Study-level information: Peripheral blood was acquired at first diagnosis, ahead of any therapy whatsoever.

Study-wide findings and caveats: Blood also carried most thyroid clonotypes expanded above 0.001.

This chain joins TRBV30 and TRBJ2-1; D assignment may be TRBD1 or TRBD2 (5 bases each). Sequencing was done on a sample of blood. This receptor was taken from a woman aged 45-65 years with Graves' hyperthyroidism. CDR3 in amino acids: CAWKAPGTNGPEQFF. CDR3 nucleotide sequence: TGTGCCTGGAAGGCCCCCGGGACGAACGGGCCTGAGCAGTTCTTC. Using reference TRBV30 and TRBJ2-1 for the parts outside the CDR3, the full variable domain is SQTIHQWPATLVQPVGSPLSLECTVEGTSNPNLYWYRQAAGRGLQLLFYSVGIGQISSEVPQNLSASRPQDRQFILSSKKLLLSDSGFYLCAWKAPGTNGPEQFFGPGTRLTVL.